The 14 T cell receptor beta chains presented below share a single source sample, sequenced in a study of radiation and T cells in renal cell carcinoma. Time point of the sample: blood 4 weeks post-SBRT, at nephrectomy. The sample's treatment: 15 Gy SBRT to primary tumor, nephrectomy 4 weeks later. Libraries were prepared by immunoSEQ multiplex PCR; TCRdb keeps only in-frame clonotypes and omits some of them. The sample yields roughly 86,000 clones, about 85% seen once. Specimen: blood, collected from a patient whose treatment included radiotherapy and nephrectomy. The receptors shown here come from a man aged 45-65 years with renal cell carcinoma.

This chain links TRBV7-2 with TRBJ2-5; D remains unclear. The germline gives CDR1 SGHTA, CDR2 FQGNSA. CDR3 size: 14 residues. Deletions cut 2 bases from V and 2 bases from J, with 9 bases between. The DNA for the CDR3 is TGTGCCAGCAGCTTACGTTACCAACAAGAGACCCAGTACTTC. Translation: CASSLRYQQETQYF.

The V and J genes are TRBV5-4 and TRBJ1-4; D gene ambiguous. The germline gives CDR1 SGHNT, CDR2 YYREEE (reference sequence). The CDR3 consists of 14 residues. V was clipped by 4 bases and J by 5 bases, with 12 bases between them. CDR3 coding DNA: TGTGCCAGCAGCGAGGGTAGGAAGAATGAAAAACTGTTTTTT. Translating it yields CASSEGRKNEKLFF.

A single count supports this clone. Other DNA sequences within the sample encode an identical CDR3. This chain uses TRBV18 with TRBJ1-2; 8 bases align to TRBD1. V lost 3 bases and J lost 4; bases outside the gene matches: 13. Per germline, CDR1 KGHSH and CDR2 LQKENI. The CDR3 spans 17 residues. This chain's CDR3 is CASSPPRGTGGIYGYTF. CDR3 bases: TGTGCCAGCTCACCGCCTCGGGGTACAGGGGGAATCTATGGCTACACCTTC.

This clone was picked up a small number of times. This chain links TRBV7-9 with TRBJ2-1; 8 positions agree with TRBD2. The V gene end was trimmed by 1 base and the J gene end by 5 bases; junction bases not matched to a gene: 4. The CDR3 is 15 amino acids. CDR1 and CDR2 from the germline V gene are SEHNR and FQNEAQ (reference sequence). The CDR3 coding sequence is TGTGCCAGCAGCTTAGGCCCGGGAGGGGACAATGAGCAGTTCTTC. Protein product: CASSLGPGGDNEQFF.

The chain is built from TRBV18 and TRBJ2-1; no clear D gene. V gave up 0 bases and J gave up 0 bases, with 9 bases separating them. The CDR3 is 16 amino acids. The germline V gene has CDR1 KGHSH and CDR2 LQKENI. In DNA form, the CDR3 reads TGTGCCAGCTCACCACCAAGCCCCCTCTCCTACAATGAGCAGTTCTTC. It specifies CASSPPSPLSYNEQFF. Based on the CDR3 plus reference TRBV18 and TRBJ2-1, the full variable domain is NAGVMQNPRHLVRRRGQEARLRCSPMKGHSHVYWYRQLPEEGLKFMVYLQKENIIDESGMPKERFSAEFPKEGPSILRIQQVVRGDSAAYFCASSPPSPLSYNEQFFGPGTRLTVL.

This clone was seen a few times. The chain uses TRBV19 and TRBJ1-6; no clear D. This CDR3 has 13 residues. The V gene's germline CDR1 is LNHDA and CDR2 SQIVND (reference sequence). The V and J ends lost 5 bases and 9 bases respectively, with 11 bases between them. The CDR3 region has the DNA TGTGCCAGTAGTTTCGGCGGTGGTTCACCCCTCCACTTT. Encoded protein: CASSFGGGSPLHF.

This clone was detected only a few times. The chain recombines TRBV5-1 with TRBJ2-2, with 7 bases that match TRBD2. This CDR3 comprises 16 residues. With V trimmed by 0 bases and J by 4 bases, 6 bases remained unmatched. The germline CDR1 and CDR2 sequences are SGHRS and YFSETQ. The CDR3 DNA reads as TGCGCCAGCAGCTTGGACCCGGGAGGCGCCACCGGGGAGCTGTTTTTT. Amino acid sequence: CASSLDPGGATGELFF.

V and J are TRBV7-9 and TRBJ2-3; D uncertain. CDR3 length: 11 amino acids. CDR1 SEHNR and CDR2 FQNEAQ come from the germline V gene (reference sequence). V gave up 5 bases and J gave up 6 bases, with 6 bases separating them. CDR3 nucleotide sequence: TGTGCCAGCAGCCAGCTTGATACGCAGTATTTT. It translates to CASSQLDTQYF.

This clone was detected only once. This chain links TRBV18 with TRBJ1-5; 8 nucleotides match TRBD1. V lost 0 bases to trimming and J lost 11 bases; unmatched junction nucleotides: 15. Germline values: CDR1 KGHSH, CDR2 LQKENI. The CDR3 extends over 17 amino acids. CDR3 DNA: TGTGCCAGCTCACCACCGACTGGACAGGGTCCCCTCCGGGCCCAGCATTTT. The encoded protein is CASSPPTGQGPLRAQHF.

Regarding this clone: At one of its ends the junction is not consistent with the germline gene, which may arise from a read error. The V and J genes are TRBV7-7 and TRBJ2-2; 8 bases agree with TRBD1. CDR3 length: 17 amino acids. The germline V gene encodes CDR1 SSHAT and CDR2 FNYEAQ (reference sequence). CDR3 residues: CASSFGGQGPATGELFF. In DNA form, the CDR3 reads TGTGCTAGCAGCTTTGGAGGACAGGGCCCTGCCACCGGGGAGCTGTTTTTT.

The V call is TRBV4-1, the J call TRBJ1-3; D is unresolved. The CDR3 extends over 13 amino acids. The V and J ends lost 0 bases and 0 bases respectively, with 0 bases between them. Germline V gene lookup returns CDR1 MGHRA and CDR2 YSYEKL. As DNA, the CDR3 is TGCGCCAGCAGCCAAGACTCTGGAAACACCATATATTTT. This translates into CASSQDSGNTIYF.

The rearrangement uses TRBV28 and TRBJ1-6; 7 bases agree with TRBD1. The junction had 3 bases not matched to a gene; V was cut back by 7 bases and J by 6 bases. Germline loops: CDR1 MDHEN, CDR2 SYDVKM. The CDR3 has 13 residues. CDR3 region: CASTGQINSPLHF. CDR3 DNA: TGTGCCAGCACGGGACAGATTAATTCACCCCTCCACTTT. Full variable domain (rest looked up from reference TRBV28 and TRBJ1-6): DVKVTQSSRYLVKRTGEKVFLECVQDMDHENMFWYRQDPGLGLRLIYFSYDVKMKEKGDIPEGYSVSREKKERFSLILESASTNQTSMYLCASTGQINSPLHFGNGTRLTVT.

J is TRBJ1-2 and V is TRBV4-2, with 9 positions matching TRBD1. The CDR3 consists of 15 residues. The V segment lost 1 base and the J segment 4 bases; nucleotides outside the gene matches: 4. The germline CDR1 and CDR2 sequences are LGHNA and YNFKEQ. This chain's CDR3 is CASSQVGDRAYGYTF. The CDR3 DNA follows: TGTGCCAGCAGCCAAGTGGGGGACAGGGCCTATGGCTACACCTTC.

The table lists this clone with a count of one. The chain recombines TRBV12-5 with TRBJ1-2; D unresolved. Germline V gene data show CDR1 as LGHNT and CDR2 as FRNRAP. The CDR3 is made up of 15 amino acids. V gave up 0 bases and J gave up 4 bases, with 12 bases separating them. The CDR3: CASGLVDGGRYGYTF. CDR3 DNA sequence: TGTGCTAGTGGTTTGGTAGACGGAGGCCGCTATGGCTACACCTTC. Looking up the rest from reference TRBV12-5 and TRBJ1-2 gives the full variable domain: DARVTQTPRHKVTEMGQEVTMRCQPILGHNTVFWYRQTMMQGLELLAYFRNRAPLDDSGMPKDRFSAEMPDATLATLKIQPSEPRDSAVYFCASGLVDGGRYGYTFGSGTRLTVV.